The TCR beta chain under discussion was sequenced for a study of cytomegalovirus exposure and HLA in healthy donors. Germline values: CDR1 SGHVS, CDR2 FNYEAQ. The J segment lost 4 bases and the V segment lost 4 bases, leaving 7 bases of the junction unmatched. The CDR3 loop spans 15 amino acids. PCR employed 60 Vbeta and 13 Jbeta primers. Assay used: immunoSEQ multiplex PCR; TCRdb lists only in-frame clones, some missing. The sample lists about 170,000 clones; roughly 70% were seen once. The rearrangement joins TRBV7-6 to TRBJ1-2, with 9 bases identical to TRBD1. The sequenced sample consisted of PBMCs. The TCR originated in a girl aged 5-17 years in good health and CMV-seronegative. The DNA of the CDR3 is TGTGCCAGCAGCTCCCCGGACAGGGGAGGCTATGGCTACACCTTC. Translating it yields CASSSPDRGGYGYTF.